This TCR beta chain was captured by sequencing in a study of cytomegalovirus exposure and HLA in healthy donors. Study details: The roughly 110 validation repertoires used the same platform as the roughly 670 first-cohort repertoires, a later analysis reported.

The protocol was immunoSEQ multiplex PCR, while the TCRdb copy is restricted to in-frame clones and leaves out a portion. Of under 95,000 clones listed, about 93% are singletons. Germline CDR1 is SNHLY and CDR2 is FYNNEI. Trimming removed 1 base at V and 1 base at J, with 7 bases between. This CDR3 contains 15 residues. The source material was PBMCs. This chain joins TRBV2 and TRBJ2-2; D is uncertain. The source is a young woman in good health and CMV-seronegative. CDR3 loop: CASSEVTGNTGELFF. CDR3 DNA: TGTGCCAGCAGTGAAGTGACGGGGAACACCGGGGAGCTGTTTTTT.